Each of the 18 T cell receptor beta chains below was sequenced from the same sample in a study of cytomegalovirus exposure and HLA in healthy donors. In the PCR, 60 Vbeta and 13 Jbeta primers were used. The table came from immunoSEQ multiplex PCR; TCRdb's copy has only in-frame clones and leaves some out. The sample shows some 180,000 clones, around 76% of them seen only once. The sample comprised PBMCs. These receptors were collected from a middle-aged man in good health and CMV-seronegative.

This sequence joins TRBV5-1 and TRBJ1-1; TRBD1 is a possible D gene (6 bases). Trimming took 5 bases from V and 1 from J, leaving 9 bases between them. Germline V gives CDR1 SGHRS, CDR2 YFSETQ. This CDR3 region has 13 residues. The CDR3 here is CASRGQSNTEAFF. CDR3 DNA sequence: TGCGCCAGCAGAGGACAGTCGAACACTGAAGCTTTCTTT.

V and J are TRBV9 and TRBJ2-3; 10 nucleotides align to TRBD2. The CDR3 covers 16 residues. Germline CDR1 is SGDLS and CDR2 is YYNGEE. Losses at the gene ends were 3 bases for V and 5 bases for J; bases not matched to a gene: 9. The CDR3 loop is CASSARLAGLGDTQYF. The CDR3 DNA reads TGTGCCAGCAGCGCCCGACTAGCGGGCCTGGGAGATACGCAGTATTTT.

The chain is built from TRBV18 and TRBJ2-7, with TRBD1 as a possible D gene (6 bases). The CDR3 has 12 residues. Per germline, CDR1 KGHSH and CDR2 LQKENI. Trimming shortened V by 6 bases and J by 5 bases, and 11 bases separated the two germline ends. The CDR3 loop reads CASSQAGDEQYF. The CDR3, as DNA: TGTGCCAGCTCCCAAGCAGGGGACGAGCAGTACTTC.

This chain joins TRBV27 and TRBJ2-2; 9 bases are shared with TRBD2. Trimming at V came to 7 bases and at J to 6 bases, leaving 6 bases not matched to a gene. This CDR3 spans 14 amino acids. Germline values: CDR1 MNHEY, CDR2 SMNVEV (reference sequence). This CDR3 is CASNPQRGAGELFF. The CDR3 DNA reads as TGTGCCAGCAACCCCCAGCGGGGGGCCGGGGAGCTGTTTTTT.

A few counts support this clone. V is TRBV7-9 and J is TRBJ1-2, with TRBD1 identical over 7 bases. There are 15 residues in the CDR3. Per the germline V gene, CDR1 is SEHNR and CDR2 is FQNEAQ (reference sequence). With V trimmed by 5 bases and J by 5 bases, 11 bases remained unmatched. Here the CDR3 reads CASSHTGTAYYGYTF. CDR3 DNA: TGTGCCAGCAGCCATACCGGGACAGCCTATTATGGCTACACCTTC.

The chain uses TRBV15 and TRBJ1-3; weak D call: TRBD1 (5 bases). The germline V gene has CDR1 LNHNV and CDR2 YYDKDF (reference sequence). The CDR3 loop spans 18 amino acids. Trimming removed 0 bases at V and 0 bases at J, with 15 bases between. CDR3 residues: CATSRDIGAPGSGNTIYF. CDR3 bases: TGTGCCACCAGCAGAGACATAGGGGCTCCGGGCTCTGGAAACACCATATATTTT. Full variable domain (outside the CDR3, taken from reference TRBV15 and TRBJ1-3): DAMVIQNPRYQVTQFGKPVTLSCSQTLNHNVMYWYQQKSSQAPKLLFHYYDKDFNNEADTPDNFQSRRPNTSFCFLDIRSPGLGDTAMYLCATSRDIGAPGSGNTIYFGEGSWLTVV.

The CDR3 here is CASSSTGDGNQPQHF. In nucleotides, the CDR3 is TGTGCCAGCAGCTCGACAGGGGATGGCAATCAGCCCCAGCATTTT. This rearrangement joins TRBV7-3 to TRBJ1-5, with 8 bases lining up with TRBD1. Trimming removed 4 bases from V and 2 bases from J; junction bases left unmatched: 4. The CDR3 extends over 15 amino acids. Looked up from germline, CDR1 is SGHTA and CDR2 is FQGTGA.

The genes are TRBV6-5 and TRBJ2-7; 7 nucleotides agree with TRBD2. J lost 4 bases, V lost 7 bases, and 13 bases had no gene match. CDR1 and CDR2 (germline): MNHEY, SVGAGI. The CDR3 consists of 15 residues. The DNA of the CDR3 is TGTGCCAGCAAGCGAGGGGCTAGCGGACTTTACGAGCAGTACTTC. It yields the protein CASKRGASGLYEQYF.

This clone was picked up one time. The V gene is TRBV7-3, the J gene TRBJ2-3; 12 nucleotides agree with TRBD2. The junction had 10 bases not matched to a gene; V was cut back by 4 bases and J by 5 bases. CDR1 and CDR2 (germline): SGHTA, FQGTGA. CDR3 length: 17 amino acids. CDR3 nucleotides: TGTGCCAGCAGCTCGAGGACTAGCGGGAAGGGAAAAGATACGCAGTATTTT. As protein: CASSSRTSGKGKDTQYF.

This chain connects TRBV28 to TRBJ1-3; no definite D call. Germline CDR1 and CDR2: MDHEN and SYDVKM. The V gene lost 10 bases and the J gene lost 0 bases, with 10 bases spanning the gap. The CDR3 covers 13 residues. The CDR3, as DNA: TGTGCCACGACACTCTTCTCTGGAAACACCATATATTTT. This sequence encodes CATTLFSGNTIYF.

The chain recombines TRBV9 with TRBJ1-4, with TRBD1 identical over 9 bases. Germline V gene sequence: CDR1 SGDLS, CDR2 YYNGEE. Trimming cost V 3 bases and J 8 bases; bases outside gene matches: 8. There are 15 residues in the CDR3. The DNA for the CDR3 is TGTGCCAGCAGCGCCCCCGGGACAGGGAAAGAAAAACTGTTTTTT. Translation gives CASSAPGTGKEKLFF.

This chain links TRBV7-2 with TRBJ1-3; no clear D gene. This CDR3 is 14 amino acids long. V lost 5 bases and J 2 bases, leaving 10 bases between the germline ends. The germline V gene encodes CDR1 SGHTA and CDR2 FQGNSA. Here the CDR3 reads CASSARRAGNTIYF. CDR3 sequence (DNA): TGTGCCAGCAGCGCCAGGAGGGCTGGAAACACCATATATTTT.

The chain has TRBV7-8 and TRBJ2-7; D is unresolved. Germline V gene sequence: CDR1 SGHVS, CDR2 FQNEAQ. Trimming left V 4 bases short and J 1 base short, with 8 bases between. The CDR3 contains 13 residues. CDR3 DNA sequence: TGTGCCAGCAGCTGGAGTGGATCCTACGAGCAGTACTTC. It is translated as CASSWSGSYEQYF.

The rearrangement links TRBV19 to TRBJ2-1, with D tentatively TRBD1 (5 bases). V gave up 2 bases and J gave up 3 bases, with 11 bases separating them. Germline-derived CDR1 and CDR2 are LNHDA and SQIVND (reference sequence). The length of the CDR3 is 15 residues. CDR3 DNA: TGTGCCAGTAGTATAAAGGGCAGGGACTACAATGAGCAGTTCTTC. It is translated as CASSIKGRDYNEQFF.

V gene TRBV11-2 combines with J gene TRBJ2-7, with D possibly being TRBD2 (6 bases). CDR1 is SGHAT, CDR2 FQNNGV, per germline. This CDR3 is built from 11 residues. Trimming took off 11 bases at V and 5 bases at J, with 13 bases between the two ends. CDR3 residues: CAGGLRNEQYF. DNA for the CDR3: TGTGCCGGGGGGTTGAGGAACGAGCAGTACTTC.

The chain combines TRBV9 with TRBJ2-1; D is ambiguous. V shed 0 bases and J shed 13 bases, with 14 bases lying between them. The CDR3 spans 13 residues. Germline V lookup: CDR1 SGDLS, CDR2 YYNGEE. CDR3 region: CASSVASSQTQFF. CDR3 nucleotides: TGTGCCAGCAGCGTAGCATCGTCTCAGACACAGTTCTTC.

The chain is built from TRBV18 and TRBJ1-2; D gene uncertain. Germline V CDR1 and CDR2: KGHSH, LQKENI. Trimming took 2 bases from V and 6 from J, leaving 22 bases between them. CDR3 length: 17 residues. Here the CDR3 reads CASSPSVADPPRDGYTF. DNA of the CDR3: TGTGCCAGCTCACCATCGGTAGCAGACCCCCCCCGAGATGGCTACACCTTC.

This chain joins TRBV6-1 and TRBJ1-1; 7 bases are shared with TRBD1. Germline trimming cut 11 bases from V and 3 bases from J; bases unmatched to any gene: 9. CDR3 length: 13 amino acids. Germline-derived CDR1 and CDR2 are MNHNS and SASEGT. In nucleotides, the CDR3 is TGTGCCGGCCAAGACAGGGTAGACACTGAAGCTTTCTTT. Protein product: CAGQDRVDTEAFF.